This T cell receptor (beta chain) was identified in a study of blood T cell repertoires in COVID-19. Original data processing: The authors estimated nucleated cell counts from reference gene primer amplification. Measured with immunoSEQ multiplex PCR; TCRdb has only the in-frame clones, and not every one. V and J calls plus clone size are reproduced from that table; the DNA served to infer D and trimming. The top ten clones hold 2% to 2.5% of a sample with 95,000 to 150,000 clones, more than 60% of them seen once. J gave up 4 bases and V 5 bases, and 9 bases lay outside the gene matches. The CDR3 has 15 residues. Germline values: CDR1 MGHDK, CDR2 SYGVNS.

The sample was peripheral blood. V usage is TRBV25-1 and J usage is TRBJ1-1; TRBD1 agrees at 8 bases. The sequence was obtained from a woman aged 70-85 years with acute or convalescent COVID-19. CDR3 nucleotides: TGTGCCAGCAGTCCGCTTGACAGGGGCAGCACTGAAGCTTTCTTT. Protein: CASSPLDRGSTEAFF.